This T cell receptor (beta chain) originates from a study of T cell changes during pregnancy in multiple sclerosis. Of note for this clone: Germline is not matched at one junction end, which may reflect a read error.

Profiled with immunoSEQ multiplex PCR; TCRdb holds only in-frame clones, not every one. The table lists about 70,000 clones, approximately 94% of them singletons. The sample in question was peripheral blood, obtained in the second trimester of pregnancy. This clonotype was obtained from a female donor in good health, enrolled as a control in a pregnancy study.

CDR3 in amino acids: CASSLGEPTEAFF. The CDR3 DNA sequence: TGCGCCAGCAGTTTGGGGGAGCCAACTGAAGCTTTCTTT. The J gene is TRBJ1-1, the V gene TRBV5-1; D is perhaps TRBD1 (5 bases). The CDR3 runs 13 residues. In germline, CDR1 is SGHRS, CDR2 YFSETQ.